This paragraph covers one TCR beta chain sequence. Its specificity is not known. Produced via immunoSEQ multiplex PCR; TCRdb's table is partial and in-frame only. Among 180,000 or so clones listed, more than 70% were seen once. The record originates from a study of T cell responses to AZD1222 COVID-19 vaccine. The CDR3 has 13 residues. Trimming left V 1 base short and J 2 bases short, with 5 bases between. Germline CDR1 reads SGHNT; CDR2 reads YENEEA. Study outcomes and limitations: No day 14 peak samples; only post-peak repertoires were characterized.

This sequence was found in an adult who received the AZD1222 COVID-19 vaccine. The rearrangement links TRBV11-3 to TRBJ2-5; D not certain. Sequenced here: peripheral blood, sampled 28 days after the second AZD1222 dose. CDR3 DNA: TGTGCCAGCAGCTTAGGCGGACAAGAGACCCAGTACTTC. Protein sequence: CASSLGGQETQYF.